This T cell receptor (beta chain) was captured in a study of blood T cell repertoires in COVID-19. About the study: Spain, Italy and the United States supplied samples that represented acute and convalescent COVID-19. Sample material is recorded as cDNA or gDNA derived from T cells, B-cell-depleted T cells, or PBMCs.

On this clone: Its ends do not fully match the called genes, so a read error is possible.

The method was immunoSEQ multiplex PCR; TCRdb's version includes in-frame clones alone and lacks a portion of them. The sample lists about 120,000 clones; 70% to 80% were seen once. Germline CDR1 MNHNS, CDR2 SASEGT. The CDR3 covers 15 residues. This sequence was found in a man aged 45 to 65 with acute or convalescent COVID-19. The source material was peripheral blood. The chain links TRBV6-1 to TRBJ2-7, with TRBD1 as a possible D gene (5 bases). CDR3 protein: CASSEVQGTSHEQYF. The CDR3 DNA sequence: TGTGCCAGCAGTGAAGTTCAGGGCACCTCCCACGAGCAGTACTTC.